A single T cell receptor (beta chain) is shown here with its context. Its specificity is unknown. This entry is derived from a study of T cell repertoires in cytomegalovirus infection. Study details: In public TCR beta signatures, there were indications of both CMV infection and matching HLA type. Findings and limits, study-wide: Dominating the ex vivo response were HLA-C-restricted CMV-specific TCR beta clonotypes.

Trimming cost V 5 bases and J 2 bases, with 11 bases left between them. The CDR3 spans 14 residues. Each CDR3 protein gets one entry after TCRdb re-called the reads with MiXCR. In the table there are approximately 200,000 distinct CDR3 sequences, approximately 24% of which are singletons. The sequence was obtained from a human donor in good health (CMV status not recorded). Some clones in this sample may be carry-over from other donors' samples. The rearrangement uses TRBV12-3 or TRBV12-4 and TRBJ2-3; D remains unclear. What was sequenced was CD8+ T cells from PBMCs. This CDR3 reads CASSPHGPTDTQYF. In DNA, the CDR3 is TGTGCCAGCAGTCCCCACGGGCCCACAGATACGCAGTATTTT.